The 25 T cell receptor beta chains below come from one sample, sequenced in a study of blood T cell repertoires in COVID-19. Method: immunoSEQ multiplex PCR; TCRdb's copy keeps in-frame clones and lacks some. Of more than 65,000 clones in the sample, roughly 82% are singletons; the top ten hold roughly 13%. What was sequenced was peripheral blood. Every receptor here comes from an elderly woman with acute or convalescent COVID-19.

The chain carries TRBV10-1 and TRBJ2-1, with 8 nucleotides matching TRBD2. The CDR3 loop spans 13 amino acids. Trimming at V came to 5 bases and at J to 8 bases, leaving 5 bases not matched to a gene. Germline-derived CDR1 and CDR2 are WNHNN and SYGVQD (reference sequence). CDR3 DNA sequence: TGCGCCAGCAGTTTGAGCGGGAGTTATGAGCAGTTCTTC. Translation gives CASSLSGSYEQFF.

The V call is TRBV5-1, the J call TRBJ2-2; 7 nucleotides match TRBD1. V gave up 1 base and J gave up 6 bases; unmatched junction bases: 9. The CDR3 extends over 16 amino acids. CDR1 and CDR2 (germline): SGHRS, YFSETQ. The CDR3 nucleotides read TGCGCCAGCAGCTTGACGGGGACAGTAAAAGCCGGGGAGCTGTTTTTT. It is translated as CASSLTGTVKAGELFF.

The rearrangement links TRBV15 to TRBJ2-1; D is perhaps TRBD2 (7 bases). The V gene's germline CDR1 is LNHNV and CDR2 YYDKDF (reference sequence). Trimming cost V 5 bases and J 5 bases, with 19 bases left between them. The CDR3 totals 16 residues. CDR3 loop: CATSGGAGRANNEQFF. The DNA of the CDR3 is TGTGCCACCAGCGGGGGGGCAGGAAGGGCAAACAATGAGCAGTTCTTC.

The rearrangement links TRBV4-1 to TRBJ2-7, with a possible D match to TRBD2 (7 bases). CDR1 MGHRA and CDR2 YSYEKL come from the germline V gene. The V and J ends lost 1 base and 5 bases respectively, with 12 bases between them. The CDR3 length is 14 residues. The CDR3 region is CASSQGGGANEQYF. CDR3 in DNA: TGCGCCAGCAGCCAAGGTGGGGGGGCTAACGAGCAGTACTTC.

DNA for the CDR3: TGCAGCGTTGATTGGACTAGCGACACATACTACGAGCAGTACTTC. It yields the protein CSVDWTSDTYYEQYF. The chain joins TRBV29-1 to TRBJ2-7; 9 nucleotides match TRBD2. The V segment lost 3 bases and the J segment 3 bases; nucleotides outside the gene matches: 9. Germline V CDR1 and CDR2: SQVTM, ANQGSEA. The CDR3 sequence is 15 residues long.

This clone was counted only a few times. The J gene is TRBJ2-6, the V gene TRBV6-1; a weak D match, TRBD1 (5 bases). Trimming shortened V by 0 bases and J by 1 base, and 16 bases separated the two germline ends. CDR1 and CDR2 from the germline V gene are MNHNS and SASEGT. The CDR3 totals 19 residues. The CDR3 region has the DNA TGTGCCAGCAGTGAAGCGAAGGCAGGGAAGTATTCTGGGGCCAACGTCCTGACTTTC. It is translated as CASSEAKAGKYSGANVLTF.

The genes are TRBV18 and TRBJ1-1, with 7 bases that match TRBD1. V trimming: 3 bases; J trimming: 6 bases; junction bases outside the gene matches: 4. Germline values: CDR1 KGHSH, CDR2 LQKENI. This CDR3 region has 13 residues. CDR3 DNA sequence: TGTGCCAGCTCACCTAGACAGGGCGCTGAAGCTTTCTTT. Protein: CASSPRQGAEAFF.

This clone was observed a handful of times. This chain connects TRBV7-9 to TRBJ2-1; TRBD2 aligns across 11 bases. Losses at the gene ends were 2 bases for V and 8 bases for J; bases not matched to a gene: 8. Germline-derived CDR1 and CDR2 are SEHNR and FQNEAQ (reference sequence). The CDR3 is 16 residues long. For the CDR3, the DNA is TGTGCCAGCAGCTTAAGGACTAGCGGGTTGATTGATGAGCAGTTCTTC. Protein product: CASSLRTSGLIDEQFF.

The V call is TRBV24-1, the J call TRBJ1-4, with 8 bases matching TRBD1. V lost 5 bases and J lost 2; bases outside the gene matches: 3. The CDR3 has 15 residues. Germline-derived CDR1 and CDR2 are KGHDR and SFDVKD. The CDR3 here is CATSARTGTNEKLFF. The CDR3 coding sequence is TGTGCCACCAGTGCTAGGACAGGGACTAATGAAAAACTGTTTTTT.

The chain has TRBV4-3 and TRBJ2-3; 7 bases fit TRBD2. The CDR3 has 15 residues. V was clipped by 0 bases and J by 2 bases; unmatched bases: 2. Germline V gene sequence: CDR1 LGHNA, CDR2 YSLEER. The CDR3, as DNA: TGCGCCAGCAGCCAAGAAGGGAGGGCCACAGATACGCAGTATTTT. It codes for CASSQEGRATDTQYF.

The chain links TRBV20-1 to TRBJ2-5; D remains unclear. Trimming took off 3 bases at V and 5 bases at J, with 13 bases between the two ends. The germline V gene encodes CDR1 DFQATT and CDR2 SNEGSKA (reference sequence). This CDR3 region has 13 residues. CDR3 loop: CSASLLGRETQYF. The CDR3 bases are TGCAGTGCTAGTCTTTTGGGCCGGGAGACCCAGTACTTC.

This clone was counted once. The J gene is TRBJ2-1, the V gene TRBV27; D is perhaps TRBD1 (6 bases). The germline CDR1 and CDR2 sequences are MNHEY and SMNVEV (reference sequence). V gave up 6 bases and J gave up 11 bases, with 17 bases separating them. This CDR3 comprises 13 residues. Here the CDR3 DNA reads TGTGCCAGCAGCTCCGGAGCAGGGGTGAAGCAGTTCTTC. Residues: CASSSGAGVKQFF.

CDR3 in amino acids: CASSRLANWNEQYF. CDR3 DNA sequence: TGTGCCAGCAGTCGACTAGCAAATTGGAACGAGCAGTACTTC. This chain connects TRBV27 to TRBJ2-7; 7 positions agree with TRBD2. The CDR3 is made up of 14 amino acids. Trimming took 5 bases from V and 5 from J; bases not matched to a gene: 9. The germline V gene has CDR1 MNHEY and CDR2 SMNVEV (reference sequence).

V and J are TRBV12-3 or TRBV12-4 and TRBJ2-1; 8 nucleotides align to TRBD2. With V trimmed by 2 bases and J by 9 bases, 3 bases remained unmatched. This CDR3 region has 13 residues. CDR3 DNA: TGTGCCAGCAGTTTAAAGGCGGGAGGTGAGCAGTTCTTC. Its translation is CASSLKAGGEQFF.

CDR3 sequence: CASSLAQLAGVDTQYF. The CDR3 coding sequence is TGTGCCAGCAGCTTGGCCCAGCTAGCGGGAGTAGATACGCAGTATTTT. The V and J genes are TRBV5-4 and TRBJ2-3; TRBD2 matches at 10 bases. With V trimmed by 0 bases and J by 5 bases, 6 bases remained unmatched. This CDR3 spans 16 amino acids. Germline V lookup: CDR1 SGHNT, CDR2 YYREEE (reference sequence).

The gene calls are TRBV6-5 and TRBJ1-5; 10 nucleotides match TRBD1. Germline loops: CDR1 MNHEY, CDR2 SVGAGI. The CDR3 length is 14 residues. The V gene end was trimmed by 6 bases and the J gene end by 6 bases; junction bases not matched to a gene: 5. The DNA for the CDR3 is TGTGCCAGCAGAGGGACAGGGGAGGCTCAGCCCCAGCATTTT. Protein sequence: CASRGTGEAQPQHF.

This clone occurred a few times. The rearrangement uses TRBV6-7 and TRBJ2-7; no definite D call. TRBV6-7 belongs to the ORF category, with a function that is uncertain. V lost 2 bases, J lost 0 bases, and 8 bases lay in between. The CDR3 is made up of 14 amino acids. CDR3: CASSYECHSYEQYF. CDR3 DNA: TGTGCCAGCAGTTACGAGTGCCACTCCTACGAGCAGTACTTC.

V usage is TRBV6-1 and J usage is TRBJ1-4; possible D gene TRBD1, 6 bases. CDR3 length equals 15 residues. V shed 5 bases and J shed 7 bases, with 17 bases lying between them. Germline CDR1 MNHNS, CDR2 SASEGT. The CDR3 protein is CASSPMQGMSEKLFF. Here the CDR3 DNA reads TGTGCCAGCAGTCCCATGCAGGGGATGAGTGAAAAACTGTTTTTT.

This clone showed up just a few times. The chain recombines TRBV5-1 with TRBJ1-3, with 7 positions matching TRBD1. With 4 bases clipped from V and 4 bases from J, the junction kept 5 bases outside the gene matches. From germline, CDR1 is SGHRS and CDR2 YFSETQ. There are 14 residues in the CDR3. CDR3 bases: TGCGCCAGCAGCGTCGACAGGGCCGGAAACACCATATATTTT. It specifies CASSVDRAGNTIYF.

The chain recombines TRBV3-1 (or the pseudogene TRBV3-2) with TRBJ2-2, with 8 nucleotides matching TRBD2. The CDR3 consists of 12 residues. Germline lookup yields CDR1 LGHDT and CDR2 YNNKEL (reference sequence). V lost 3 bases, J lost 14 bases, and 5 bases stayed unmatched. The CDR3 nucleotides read TGTGCCAGCAGCCAGGGGACTAGTTCCCTGTTTTTT. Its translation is CASSQGTSSLFF.

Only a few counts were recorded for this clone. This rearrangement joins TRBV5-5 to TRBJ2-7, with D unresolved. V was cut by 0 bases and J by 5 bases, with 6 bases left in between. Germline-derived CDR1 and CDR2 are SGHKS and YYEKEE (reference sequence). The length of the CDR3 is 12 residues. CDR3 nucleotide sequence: TGTGCCAGCAGCTTGGTTACAGACGAGCAGTACTTC. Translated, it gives CASSLVTDEQYF. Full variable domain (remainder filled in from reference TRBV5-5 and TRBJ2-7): DAGVTQSPTHLIKTRGQQVTLRCSPISGHKSVSWYQQVLGQGPQFIFQYYEKEERGRGNFPDRFSARQFPNYSSELNVNALLLGDSALYLCASSLVTDEQYFGPGTRLTVT.

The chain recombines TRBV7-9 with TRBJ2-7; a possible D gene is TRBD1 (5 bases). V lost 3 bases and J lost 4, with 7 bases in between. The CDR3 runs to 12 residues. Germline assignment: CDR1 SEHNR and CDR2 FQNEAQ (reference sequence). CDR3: CASSFDSYEQYF. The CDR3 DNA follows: TGTGCCAGCAGCTTCGACAGTTACGAGCAGTACTTC.

CDR3 residues: CASSPAGTGNTIYF. CDR3 bases: TGTGCCAGCTCACCCGCGGGGACTGGAAACACCATATATTTT. The J gene is TRBJ1-3, the V gene TRBV18, with no clear D. From germline, CDR1 is KGHSH and CDR2 LQKENI. This CDR3 contains 14 residues. The V gene lost 3 bases and the J gene lost 2 bases, with 8 bases spanning the gap. The whole variable domain, filled in from reference TRBV18 and TRBJ1-3, reads NAGVMQNPRHLVRRRGQEARLRCSPMKGHSHVYWYRQLPEEGLKFMVYLQKENIIDESGMPKERFSAEFPKEGPSILRIQQVVRGDSAAYFCASSPAGTGNTIYFGEGSWLTVV.

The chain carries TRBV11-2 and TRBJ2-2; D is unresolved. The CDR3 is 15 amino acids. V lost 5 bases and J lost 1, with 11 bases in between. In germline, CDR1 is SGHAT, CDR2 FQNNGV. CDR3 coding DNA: TGTGCCAGCAGCACCAGACAAGTGAACACCGGGGAGCTGTTTTTT. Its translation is CASSTRQVNTGELFF.

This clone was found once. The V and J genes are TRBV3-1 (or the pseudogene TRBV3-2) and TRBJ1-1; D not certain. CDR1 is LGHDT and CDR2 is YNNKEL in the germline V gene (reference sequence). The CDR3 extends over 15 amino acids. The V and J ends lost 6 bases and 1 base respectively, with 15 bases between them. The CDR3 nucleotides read TGTGCCAGCAGTCCCCCTGGGAGGCGGAACACTGAAGCTTTCTTT. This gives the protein CASSPPGRRNTEAFF.